What follows is one T cell receptor (beta chain) and its context. Germline CDR1 reads GTSNPN; CDR2 reads SVGIG (reference sequence). The CDR3 has 13 residues. V shed 3 bases and J shed 6 bases, with 15 bases lying between them. This record comes from a study of control samples from healthy donors and cancer patients. TCRdb's copy holds only in-frame clones and misses some; the assay was immunoSEQ multiplex PCR. The data contain under 140,000 clones, 85% to 90% of them singletons. The V gene is TRBV30, the J gene TRBJ2-7; the D gene is possibly TRBD1 (5 bases). The TCR was taken from a woman aged 55 to 70 with lung cancer. The sample taken for sequencing was PBMCs. The DNA for the CDR3 is TGTGCCTGGAGGGGTGCCCCAGGGTCCGAGCAGTACTTC. Its protein is CAWRGAPGSEQYF.